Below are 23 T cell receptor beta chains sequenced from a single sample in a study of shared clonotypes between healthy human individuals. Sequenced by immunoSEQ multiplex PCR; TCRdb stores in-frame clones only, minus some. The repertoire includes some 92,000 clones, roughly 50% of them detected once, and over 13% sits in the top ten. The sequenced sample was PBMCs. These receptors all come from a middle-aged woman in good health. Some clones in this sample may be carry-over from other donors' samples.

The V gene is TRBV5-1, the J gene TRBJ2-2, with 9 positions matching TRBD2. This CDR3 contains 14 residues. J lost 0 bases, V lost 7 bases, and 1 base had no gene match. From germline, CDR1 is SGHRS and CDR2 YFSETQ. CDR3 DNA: TGCGCCAGCCTAGCGGGAACGAACACCGGGGAGCTGTTTTTT. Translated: CASLAGTNTGELFF.

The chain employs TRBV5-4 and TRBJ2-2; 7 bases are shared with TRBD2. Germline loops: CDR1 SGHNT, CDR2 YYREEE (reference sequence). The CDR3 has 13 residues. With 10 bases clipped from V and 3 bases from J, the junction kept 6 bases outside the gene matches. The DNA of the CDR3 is TGTGCCGGAGGGAGGGCAGACACCGGGGAGCTGTTTTTT. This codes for CAGGRADTGELFF.

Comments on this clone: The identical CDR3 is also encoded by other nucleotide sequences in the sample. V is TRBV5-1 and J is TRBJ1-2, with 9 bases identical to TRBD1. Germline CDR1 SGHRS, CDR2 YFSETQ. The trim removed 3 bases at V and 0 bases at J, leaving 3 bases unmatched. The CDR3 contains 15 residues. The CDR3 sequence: CASSYGTGTNYGYTF. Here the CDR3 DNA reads TGCGCCAGCAGCTACGGGACAGGGACTAACTATGGCTACACCTTC. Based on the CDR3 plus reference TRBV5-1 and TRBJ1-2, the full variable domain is KAGVTQTPRYLIKTRGQQVTLSCSPISGHRSVSWYQQTPGQGLQFLFEYFSETQRNKGNFPGRFSGRQFSNSRSEMNVSTLELGDSALYLCASSYGTGTNYGYTFGSGTRLTVV.

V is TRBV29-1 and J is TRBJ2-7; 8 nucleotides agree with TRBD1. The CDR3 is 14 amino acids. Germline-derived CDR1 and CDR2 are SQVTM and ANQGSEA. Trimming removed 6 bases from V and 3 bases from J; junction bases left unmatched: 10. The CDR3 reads CSVDSSTGGYEQYF. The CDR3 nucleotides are TGCAGCGTAGACAGTTCAACAGGGGGCTACGAGCAGTACTTC.

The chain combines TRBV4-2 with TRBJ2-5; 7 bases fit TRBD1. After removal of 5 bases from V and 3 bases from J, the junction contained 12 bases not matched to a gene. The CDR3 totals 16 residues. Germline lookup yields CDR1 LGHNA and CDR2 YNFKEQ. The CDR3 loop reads CASSLGLGQGEETQYF. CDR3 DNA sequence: TGTGCCAGCAGCTTGGGTTTAGGGCAGGGGGAAGAGACCCAGTACTTC.

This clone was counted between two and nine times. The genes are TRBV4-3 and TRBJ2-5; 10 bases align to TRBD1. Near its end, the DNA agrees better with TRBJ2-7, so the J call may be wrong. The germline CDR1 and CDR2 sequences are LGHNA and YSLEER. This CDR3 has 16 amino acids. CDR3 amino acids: CASSQGPDRGTYEQYF. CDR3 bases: TGCGCCAGCAGCCAAGGGCCGGACAGGGGGACCTACGAGCAGTACTTC.

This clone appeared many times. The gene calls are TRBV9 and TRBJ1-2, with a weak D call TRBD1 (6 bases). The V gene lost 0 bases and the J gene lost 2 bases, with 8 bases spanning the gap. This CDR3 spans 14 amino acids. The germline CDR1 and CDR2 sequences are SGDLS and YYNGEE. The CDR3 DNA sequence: TGTGCCAGCAGCGTAGGTGGACAGAACTATGGCTACACCTTC. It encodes CASSVGGQNYGYTF.

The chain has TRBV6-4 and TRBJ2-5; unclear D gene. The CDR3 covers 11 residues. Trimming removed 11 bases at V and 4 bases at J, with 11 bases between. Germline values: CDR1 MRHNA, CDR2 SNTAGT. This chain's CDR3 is CASKCLETQYF. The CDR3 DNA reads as TGTGCCTCGAAGTGTCTAGAGACCCAGTACTTC.

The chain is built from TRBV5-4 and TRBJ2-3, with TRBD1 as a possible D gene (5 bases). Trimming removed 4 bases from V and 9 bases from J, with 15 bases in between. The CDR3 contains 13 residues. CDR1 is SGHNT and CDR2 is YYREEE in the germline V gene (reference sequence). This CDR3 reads CASSLDMWSTQYF. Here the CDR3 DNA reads TGTGCCAGCAGCCTGGACATGTGGAGCACGCAGTATTTT.

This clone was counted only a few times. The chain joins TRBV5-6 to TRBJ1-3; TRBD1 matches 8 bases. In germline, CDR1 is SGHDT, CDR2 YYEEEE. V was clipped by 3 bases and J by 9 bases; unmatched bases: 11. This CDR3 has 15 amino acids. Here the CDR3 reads CASSSTRTGHSTIYF. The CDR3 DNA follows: TGTGCCAGCAGCTCCACCCGGACAGGGCATTCCACCATATATTTT.

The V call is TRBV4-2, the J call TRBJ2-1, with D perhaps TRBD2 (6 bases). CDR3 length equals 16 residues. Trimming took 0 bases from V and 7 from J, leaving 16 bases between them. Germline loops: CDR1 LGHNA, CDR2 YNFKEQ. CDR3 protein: CASSQDWRGGLNEQFF. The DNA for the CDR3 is TGTGCCAGCAGCCAAGATTGGCGGGGCGGGTTGAATGAGCAGTTCTTC.

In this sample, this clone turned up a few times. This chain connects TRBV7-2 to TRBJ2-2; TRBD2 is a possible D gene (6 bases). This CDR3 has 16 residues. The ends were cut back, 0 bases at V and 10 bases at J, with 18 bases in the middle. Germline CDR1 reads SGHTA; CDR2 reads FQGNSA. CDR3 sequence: CASSLAGELAREELFF. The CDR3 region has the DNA TGTGCCAGCAGCTTAGCGGGGGAACTAGCCCGGGAGGAGCTGTTTTTT.

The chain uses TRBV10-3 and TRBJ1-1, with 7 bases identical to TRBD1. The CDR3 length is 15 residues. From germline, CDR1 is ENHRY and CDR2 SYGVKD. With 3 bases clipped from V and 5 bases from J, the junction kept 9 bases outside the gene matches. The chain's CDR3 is CAISDHDRAVTEAFF. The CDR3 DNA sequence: TGTGCCATCAGTGACCATGACAGGGCAGTTACTGAAGCTTTCTTT.

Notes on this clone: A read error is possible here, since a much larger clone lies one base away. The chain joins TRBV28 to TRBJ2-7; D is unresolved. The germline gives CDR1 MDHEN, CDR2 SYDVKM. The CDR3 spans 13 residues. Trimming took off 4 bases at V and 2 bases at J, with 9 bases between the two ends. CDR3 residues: CASSYLATYEQYF. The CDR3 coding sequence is TGTGCCAGCAGTTACTTAGCAACCTACGAGCAGTACTTC.

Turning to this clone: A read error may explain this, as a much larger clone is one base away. CDR3 sequence: CASSSRADRAGYEQYF. DNA for the CDR3: TGCGCCAGCAGCTCCAGGGCGGACAGGGCAGGTTACGAGCAGTACTTC. The V call is TRBV5-1, the J call TRBJ2-7; 8 nucleotides agree with TRBD1. The V segment lost 3 bases and the J segment 4 bases; nucleotides outside the gene matches: 12. The CDR3 extends over 16 amino acids. CDR1 and CDR2 (germline): SGHRS, YFSETQ.

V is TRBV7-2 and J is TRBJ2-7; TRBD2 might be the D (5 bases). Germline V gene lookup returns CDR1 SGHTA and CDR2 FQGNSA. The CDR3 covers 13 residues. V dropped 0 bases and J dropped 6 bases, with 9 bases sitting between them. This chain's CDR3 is CASSLAELGEQYF. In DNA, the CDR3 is TGTGCCAGCAGCTTAGCCGAACTAGGCGAGCAGTACTTC.

CDR3 loop: CSVMDRGRGSEAFF. Here the CDR3 DNA reads TGCAGCGTTATGGACAGGGGGCGAGGATCTGAAGCTTTCTTT. V gene TRBV29-1 combines with J gene TRBJ1-1, with TRBD1 identical over 11 bases. The V gene end was trimmed by 5 bases and the J gene end by 6 bases; junction bases not matched to a gene: 8. This CDR3 spans 14 amino acids. Germline V gene sequence: CDR1 SQVTM, CDR2 ANQGSEA.

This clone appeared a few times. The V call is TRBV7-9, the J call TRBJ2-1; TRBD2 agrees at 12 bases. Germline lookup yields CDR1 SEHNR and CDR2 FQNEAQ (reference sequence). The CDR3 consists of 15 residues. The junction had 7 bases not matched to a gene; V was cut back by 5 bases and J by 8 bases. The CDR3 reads CASSRLAGVLHEQFF. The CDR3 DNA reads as TGTGCCAGCAGCCGACTAGCGGGAGTGCTTCATGAGCAGTTCTTC.

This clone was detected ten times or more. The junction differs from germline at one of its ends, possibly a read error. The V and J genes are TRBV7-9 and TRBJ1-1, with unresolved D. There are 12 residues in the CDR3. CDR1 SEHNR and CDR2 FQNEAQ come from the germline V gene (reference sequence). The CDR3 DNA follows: TGTGCCGGCAGCACCGGACCCACTGAAGCTTTCTTT. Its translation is CAGSTGPTEAFF.

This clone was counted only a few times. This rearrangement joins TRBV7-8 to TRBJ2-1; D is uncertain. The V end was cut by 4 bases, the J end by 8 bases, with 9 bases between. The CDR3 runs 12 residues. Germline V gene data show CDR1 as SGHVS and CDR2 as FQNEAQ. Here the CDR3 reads CASSSSLDEQFF. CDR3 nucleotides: TGTGCCAGCAGCTCCTCCCTGGATGAGCAGTTCTTC.

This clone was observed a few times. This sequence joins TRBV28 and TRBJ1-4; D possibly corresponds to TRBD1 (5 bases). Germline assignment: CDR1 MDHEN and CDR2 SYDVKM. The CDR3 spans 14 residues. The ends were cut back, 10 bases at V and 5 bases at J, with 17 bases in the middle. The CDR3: CATRMGTENEKLFF. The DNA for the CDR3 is TGTGCCACCCGCATGGGGACTGAAAATGAAAAACTGTTTTTT.

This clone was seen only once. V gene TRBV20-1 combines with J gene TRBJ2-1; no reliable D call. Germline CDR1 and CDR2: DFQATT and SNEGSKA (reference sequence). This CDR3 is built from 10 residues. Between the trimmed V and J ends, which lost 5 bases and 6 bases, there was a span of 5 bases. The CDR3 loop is CSAVTNEQFF. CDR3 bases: TGCAGTGCTGTGACCAATGAGCAGTTCTTC.

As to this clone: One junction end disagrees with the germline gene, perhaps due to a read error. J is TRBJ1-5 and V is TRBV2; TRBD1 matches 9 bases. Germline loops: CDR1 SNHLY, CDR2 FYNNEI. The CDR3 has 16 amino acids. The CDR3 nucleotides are TGTGCCAGCAGTGACCAGGGACAGGGTAGCGATCAGCCCCAGCATTTT. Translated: CASSDQGQGSDQPQHF.